This entry lists 8 T cell receptor beta chains sequenced from one sample in a study of cytomegalovirus exposure and HLA in healthy donors (dated by TCRdb to between 2016 and 2019). The library was made by the immunoSEQ multiplex PCR assay. TCRdb holds this immuneACCESS table with in-frame rearrangements only. Some clones are missing; in checked studies, unresolved V genes explain under half, and the rest has no known cause. This sample holds roughly 190,000 clones; 86% were observed only once. The biggest ten clones account for around 1.6% of the sample. Material for sequencing was PBMCs. Receptor source: a woman under 30 in good health and CMV-seronegative.

V is TRBV4-1 and J is TRBJ2-7; perhaps TRBD2 as D (5 bases). The V and J ends lost 3 bases and 3 bases respectively, with 15 bases between them. CDR1 is MGHRA, CDR2 YSYEKL, per germline. The CDR3 totals 15 residues. The CDR3 spells CASSQRRILGYEQYF. Here the CDR3 DNA reads TGCGCCAGCAGCCAGAGGAGGATCCTGGGCTACGAGCAGTACTTC.

This clone was counted only a few times. V is TRBV18 and J is TRBJ2-7; tentative D call: TRBD1 (5 bases). Trimming took off 0 bases at V and 4 bases at J, with 10 bases between the two ends. CDR1 is KGHSH and CDR2 is LQKENI in the germline V gene. This CDR3 is 14 amino acids long. CDR3 in amino acids: CASSPPTGPYEQYF. The CDR3 DNA follows: TGTGCCAGCTCACCACCCACAGGACCTTACGAGCAGTACTTC.

This clone is a singleton in its sample. This chain uses TRBV6-1 with TRBJ2-3; TRBD2 aligns across 9 bases. The germline V gene has CDR1 MNHNS and CDR2 SASEGT. The CDR3 totals 14 residues. V lost 4 bases to trimming and J lost 5 bases; unmatched junction nucleotides: 4. The CDR3, as DNA: TGTGCCAGCAGTGTAGCGGGAGTTCAAGATACGCAGTATTTT. Protein sequence: CASSVAGVQDTQYF.

The chain couples TRBV7-8 to TRBJ2-1; the match to TRBD2 covers 7 bases. This CDR3 region has 15 residues. Germline V gene data show CDR1 as SGHVS and CDR2 as FQNEAQ. The V and J ends lost 5 bases and 1 base, in that order; junction bases with no gene match: 5. CDR3 loop: CASSNGRASYNEQFF. CDR3 in DNA: TGTGCCAGCAGCAATGGGAGGGCATCCTACAATGAGCAGTTCTTC.

The chain joins TRBV19 to TRBJ1-5; TRBD1 agrees at 7 bases. The CDR3 sequence is 19 residues long. Trimming removed 0 bases from V and 0 bases from J; junction bases left unmatched: 11. Germline CDR1 is LNHDA and CDR2 is SQIVND (reference sequence). The CDR3 sequence is CASSIELDPTGLSNQPQHF. The CDR3 coding sequence is TGTGCCAGTAGTATAGAACTCGACCCGACAGGGCTTAGCAATCAGCCCCAGCATTTT.

The chain uses TRBV30 and TRBJ1-1; the match to TRBD1 covers 8 bases. The CDR3 totals 14 residues. Germline-derived CDR1 and CDR2 are GTSNPN and SVGIG (reference sequence). V was pared by 8 bases and J by 2 bases, with 10 bases of the junction left unmatched. As DNA, the CDR3 is TGTGCCGGTACGCTTGACAGGGGAAACACTGAAGCTTTCTTT. It codes for CAGTLDRGNTEAFF.

The chain carries TRBV6-1 and TRBJ1-4; 7 bases align to TRBD1. V shed 6 bases and J 4 bases; nucleotides not matched to a gene: 5. Germline-derived CDR1 and CDR2 are MNHNS and SASEGT. This CDR3 contains 14 residues. CDR3 DNA: TGTGCCAGCAGACAGGGGCTTTTTAATGAAAAACTGTTTTTT. It translates to CASRQGLFNEKLFF.

V is TRBV4-1 and J is TRBJ1-2; weak D call: TRBD1 (6 bases). The CDR3 is 16 residues long. Trimming stripped 3 bases from V and 4 bases from J, with 18 bases between. CDR1 and CDR2 (germline): MGHRA, YSYEKL. As DNA, the CDR3 is TGCGCCAGCAGCCAGGTGGCCGGACAGTCTCGCTATGGCTACACCTTC. Protein product: CASSQVAGQSRYGYTF.